The 23 T cell receptor beta chains reported below all come from one sample, sequenced in a study of patients and donors after allogeneic stem cell transplantation (dated by TCRdb to 2020 to 2021). The method was RT-PCR. The sample was run on a NextSeq 550. The public reads were run again by TCRdb, first through fastp at Q25 and then through MiXCR, and only productive beta chains were kept. Rows with one shared CDR3 protein collapse into an entry with the most common genes and DNA. The sample data list 900,000 to 1,000,000 distinct CDR3 sequences, and around 17% of these were observed just once. In total, the top ten clones hold about 6% of the sample. The sequenced sample was blood, either unsorted or a sorted T cell fraction (not recorded which). These TCRs come from a human donor who was either an allogeneic HSCT recipient or a stem cell or donor lymphocyte infusion donor (not recorded which). It is not recorded whose cells these are; they may come from a transplant donor.

This clonotype occurred many times. The chain uses TRBV12-3 or TRBV12-4 and TRBJ1-2; D unresolved. Trimming took off 7 bases at V and 4 bases at J, with 7 bases between the two ends. CDR3 length: 11 amino acids. Written as DNA, the CDR3 is TGTGCCAGCACCGACGGCTATGGCTACACCTTC. Its translation: CASTDGYGYTF.

This chain joins TRBV20-1 and TRBJ2-2; perhaps D is TRBD1 or TRBD2 (6 bases each). The CDR3 extends over 14 amino acids. Germline V CDR1 and CDR2: DFQATT, SNEGSKA (reference sequence). V was shortened by 1 base and J by 6 bases, with 12 bases between the two germline ends. CDR3 amino acids: CSARGGGRSGELFF. CDR3 sequence (DNA): TGCAGTGCTAGAGGAGGGGGGCGGTCCGGGGAGCTGTTTTTT.

This clonotype was counted between two and nine times. The chain recombines TRBV5-1 with TRBJ2-7; TRBD1 agrees at 7 bases. V shed 0 bases, J shed 5 bases, and the junction held 11 bases outside the gene matches. The CDR3 length is 16 residues. The V gene's germline CDR1 is SGHRS and CDR2 YFSETQ. The CDR3 coding sequence is TGCGCCAGCAGCTTGGCCTTGACAGGGTCGGTCCACGAGCAGTACTTC. Its translation is CASSLALTGSVHEQYF.

The V gene is TRBV24-1, the J gene TRBJ1-2, with TRBD1 as a possible D gene (5 bases). Germline V gene lookup returns CDR1 KGHDR and CDR2 SFDVKD. Deletions cut 7 bases from V and 7 bases from J, with 21 bases between. The CDR3 totals 15 residues. The CDR3 bases are TGTGCCACCAGCCGATCCCCCGCGGGGGAGGCTGGCTACACCTTC. This translates into CATSRSPAGEAGYTF.

This clonotype turned up a few times. The gene calls are TRBV28 and TRBJ2-7; D may be TRBD2 (5 bases). V shed 7 bases and J shed 7 bases, with 11 bases lying between them. The CDR3 loop spans 11 amino acids. CDR1 and CDR2 (germline): MDHEN, SYDVKM. CDR3 sequence: CASTAEREQYF. Here the CDR3 DNA reads TGTGCCAGCACCGCGGAGCGGGAGCAGTACTTC.

The chain recombines TRBV6-1 with TRBJ1-2, with D possibly matching TRBD1 (5 bases). The CDR3 runs 17 residues. Germline V CDR1 and CDR2: MNHNS, SASEGT. V was trimmed by 5 bases and J by 0 bases, leaving 19 bases between them. The CDR3 DNA reads as TGTGCCAGCAGTAACCGGGACGACTCCCCTACTAACTATGGCTACACCTTC. It is translated as CASSNRDDSPTNYGYTF.

This clonotype has only a few counts. The rearrangement joins TRBV4-1 to TRBJ1-1; 8 bases map to TRBD1. This CDR3 is 12 amino acids long. Per germline, CDR1 MGHRA and CDR2 YSYEKL. Trimming took 1 base from V and 11 from J; bases not matched to a gene: 3. The CDR3 bases are TGCGCCAGCAGCCAAGCCTGGACAGGGGCTTTCTTT. This gives the protein CASSQAWTGAFF.

This clonotype was recorded a few times. This sequence joins TRBV14 and TRBJ2-5, with a tentative D call TRBD2 (6 bases). The germline V gene encodes CDR1 SGHDN and CDR2 FVKESK. The V end was cut by 0 bases, the J end by 0 bases, with 20 bases between. The CDR3 runs 19 residues. CDR3 protein: CASSQDRGSWIQYQETQYF. For the CDR3, the DNA is TGTGCCAGCAGCCAAGATCGGGGGTCTTGGATCCAGTACCAAGAGACCCAGTACTTC.

Ten or more counts support this clonotype. The chain has TRBV12-3 or TRBV12-4 and TRBJ1-2; no firm D call. V lost 3 bases and J lost 0, with 8 bases in between. This CDR3 is built from 14 residues. The CDR3 sequence: CASSLSPSNYGYTF. In DNA form, the CDR3 reads TGTGCCAGCAGTTTGTCACCTTCTAACTATGGCTACACCTTC.

This clonotype was found many times. The rearrangement links TRBV12-3 or TRBV12-4 to TRBJ1-4, with a tentative D call TRBD1 (5 bases). The CDR3 is 14 amino acids. V dropped 3 bases and J dropped 7 bases, with 12 bases sitting between them. DNA for the CDR3: TGTGCCAGCAGTTTGTATATGAGGGGTGAAAAACTGTTTTTT. Residues: CASSLYMRGEKLFF.

The rearrangement links TRBV2 to TRBJ2-1; 9 positions agree with TRBD1. The CDR3 is 13 residues long. The V gene's germline CDR1 is SNHLY and CDR2 FYNNEI. The V and J ends lost 9 bases and 3 bases, in that order; junction bases with no gene match: 3. CDR3 region: CARQGAIYNEQFF. The CDR3 DNA follows: TGTGCCAGACAGGGGGCAATCTACAATGAGCAGTTCTTC. The full variable domain, its missing parts supplied by reference TRBV2 and TRBJ2-1, is EPEVTQTPSHQVTQMGQEVILRCVPISNHLYFYWYRQILGQKVEFLVSFYNNEISEKSEIFDDQFSVERPDGSNFTLKIRSTKLEDSAMYFCARQGAIYNEQFFGPGTRLTVL.

This clonotype was observed a few times. V and J are TRBV5-1 and TRBJ2-4, with 10 bases that match TRBD1. Looked up from germline, CDR1 is SGHRS and CDR2 is YFSETQ. The CDR3 contains 17 residues. V shed 4 bases and J 1 base; nucleotides not matched to a gene: 8. In DNA form, the CDR3 reads TGCGCCAGCAGCCCGACGGACAGGGGGGCTGCCAAAAACATTCAGTACTTC. Protein product: CASSPTDRGAAKNIQYF.

This clonotype was found a few times. V usage is TRBV7-2 and J usage is TRBJ2-1; 11 bases are a match to TRBD2. The CDR3 covers 16 residues. V trimming: 1 base; J trimming: 8 bases; junction bases outside the gene matches: 7. The V gene's germline CDR1 is SGHTA and CDR2 FQGNSA. The CDR3 bases are TGTGCCAGCAGCTTAGAGGCTAGCGGGGGGATCTATGAGCAGTTCTTC. Translating it yields CASSLEASGGIYEQFF. Full variable domain (outside the CDR3, taken from reference TRBV7-2 and TRBJ2-1): GAGVSQSPSNKVTEKGKDVELRCDPISGHTALYWYRQSLGQGLEFLIYFQGNSAPDKSGLPSDRFSAERTGGSVSTLTIQRTQQEDSAVYLCASSLEASGGIYEQFFGPGTRLTVL.

This clonotype turned up a few times. V usage is TRBV12-3 or TRBV12-4 and J usage is TRBJ1-1; D gene uncertain. This CDR3 spans 11 amino acids. Deletions cut 6 bases from V and 6 bases from J, with 8 bases between. CDR3 amino acids: CASRYAAEAFF. Here the CDR3 DNA reads TGTGCCAGCAGGTACGCGGCTGAAGCTTTCTTT.

The chain combines TRBV28 with TRBJ1-2; 12 bases map to TRBD1. The CDR3 has 15 amino acids. The trim removed 7 bases at V and 5 bases at J, leaving 8 bases unmatched. Germline CDR1 and CDR2: MDHEN and SYDVKM. This chain's CDR3 is CASKGTGGLGYGYTF. The DNA of the CDR3 is TGTGCCAGCAAGGGGACAGGGGGCCTTGGGTATGGCTACACCTTC.

In its sample, this clonotype was seen a few times. The chain combines TRBV14 with TRBJ1-2, with 8 nucleotides matching TRBD1. The CDR3 has 14 residues. The junction had 5 bases not matched to a gene; V was cut back by 2 bases and J by 6 bases. Germline CDR1 reads SGHDN; CDR2 reads FVKESK. The CDR3 nucleotides are TGTGCCAGCAGCCAAAGGACAGGGAGCCATGGCTACACCTTC. It yields the protein CASSQRTGSHGYTF.

V and J are TRBV5-1 and TRBJ1-4; D uncertain. Germline V gives CDR1 SGHRS, CDR2 YFSETQ. The CDR3 has 16 amino acids. Trimming took off 1 base at V and 7 bases at J, with 17 bases between the two ends. CDR3 nucleotides: TGCGCCAGCAGCTTGACGCACGCCGATCGGGGTGAAAAACTGTTTTTT. Protein product: CASSLTHADRGEKLFF.

This clonotype was seen a handful of times. The chain's CDR3 is CASRLRAPYEQYF. CDR3 DNA sequence: TGCGCCAGCAGGTTAAGGGCCCCCTACGAGCAGTACTTC. The rearrangement uses TRBV5-1 and TRBJ2-7; no firm D call. Germline V gene sequence: CDR1 SGHRS, CDR2 YFSETQ. V dropped 5 bases and J dropped 2 bases, with 11 bases sitting between them. The CDR3 has 13 residues. Variable domain in full (rest from reference TRBV5-1 and TRBJ2-7): KAGVTQTPRYLIKTRGQQVTLSCSPISGHRSVSWYQQTPGQGLQFLFEYFSETQRNKGNFPGRFSGRQFSNSRSEMNVSTLELGDSALYLCASRLRAPYEQYFGPGTRLTVT.

This chain uses TRBV12-3 or TRBV12-4 with TRBJ2-5, with 11 bases that match TRBD2. The CDR3 is 16 residues long. J was trimmed by 9 bases and V by 7 bases; bases with no gene match: 16. DNA for the CDR3: TGTGCCAGCACTCAGGAAGCTAGCGGGAGGCGCGGGGCCCAGTACTTC. It translates to CASTQEASGRRGAQYF.

This clonotype has a count of ten or more. The chain recombines TRBV12-3 or TRBV12-4 with TRBJ2-3, with 10 bases matching TRBD1. J gave up 4 bases and V 4 bases, and 5 bases lay outside the gene matches. This CDR3 spans 15 amino acids. This chain's CDR3 is CASSSGTGVADTQYF. DNA of the CDR3: TGTGCCAGCAGTTCCGGGACAGGGGTGGCAGATACGCAGTATTTT.

This chain joins TRBV29-1 and TRBJ2-3, with TRBD1 identical over 10 bases. Germline values: CDR1 SQVTM, CDR2 ANQGSEA. The CDR3 contains 16 residues. Trimming cost V 1 base and J 4 bases; bases outside gene matches: 8. In DNA, the CDR3 is TGCAGCGTTGAAGGGACGGGACAGGGGTTGTCAGATACGCAGTATTTT. Translating it yields CSVEGTGQGLSDTQYF.

The V and J genes are TRBV7-9 and TRBJ2-7, with D hard to call. Per the germline V gene, CDR1 is SEHNR and CDR2 is FQNEAQ (reference sequence). The CDR3 length is 14 residues. Trimming left V 2 bases short and J 2 bases short, with 10 bases between. The CDR3 coding sequence is TGTGCCAGCAGCTTAAACCCCCGAACCTACGAGCAGTACTTC. This sequence encodes CASSLNPRTYEQYF.

V and J are TRBV3-1 and TRBJ2-5, with D hard to call. V lost 4 bases and J lost 5, with 20 bases in between. The CDR3 spans 16 residues. Germline values: CDR1 LGHDT, CDR2 YNNKEL (reference sequence). Written as DNA, the CDR3 is TGTGCCAGCAGCCCGATACGGCAGGCCCAAGGGGAGACCCAGTACTTC. Encoded protein: CASSPIRQAQGETQYF.